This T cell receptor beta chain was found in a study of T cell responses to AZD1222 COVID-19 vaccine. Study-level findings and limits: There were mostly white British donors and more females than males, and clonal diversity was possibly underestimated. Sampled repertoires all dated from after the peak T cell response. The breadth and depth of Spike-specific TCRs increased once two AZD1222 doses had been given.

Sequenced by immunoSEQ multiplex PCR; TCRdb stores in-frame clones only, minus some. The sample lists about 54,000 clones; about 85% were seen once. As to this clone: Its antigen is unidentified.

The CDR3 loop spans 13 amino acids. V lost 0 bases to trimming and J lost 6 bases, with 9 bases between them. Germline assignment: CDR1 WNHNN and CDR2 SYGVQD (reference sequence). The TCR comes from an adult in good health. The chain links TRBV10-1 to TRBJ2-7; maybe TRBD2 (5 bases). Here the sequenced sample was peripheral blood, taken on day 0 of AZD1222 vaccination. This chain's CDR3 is CASSESGRGEQYF. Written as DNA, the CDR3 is TGCGCCAGCAGTGAGTCCGGCCGGGGCGAGCAGTACTTC.